The 9 T cell receptor beta chains below all came from one sample that was sequenced in a study of Ad26.COV2.S vaccination and SARS-CoV-2 variants. The sample's treatment: around 19 received Ad26.COV2.S at low or high dose, single or two shots; 5 received placebo; per-sample allocation not given. Sampling was performed 63 days after the first vaccine or placebo injection. Clones were read by immunoSEQ multiplex PCR, and TCRdb kept only the in-frame ones, dropping some. The sample has some 460,000 clones, approximately 90% seen once. The input for sequencing was peripheral blood, taken in a trial of Ad26.COV2.S vaccine versus placebo. Receptor source: a person between 18 and 65 years old who received the Ad26.COV2.S COVID-19 vaccine or a placebo.

This chain uses TRBV3-1 (or the pseudogene TRBV3-2) with TRBJ2-3; TRBD2 matches at 14 bases. CDR1 and CDR2 (germline): LGHDT, YNNKEL (reference sequence). The CDR3 is 20 residues long. J lost 0 bases, V lost 0 bases, and 8 bases had no gene match. CDR3: CASSQDLRTSGGPSTDTQYF. The CDR3 DNA sequence: TGTGCCAGCAGCCAAGACCTTAGGACTAGCGGGGGGCCTAGCACAGATACGCAGTATTTT.

The CDR3 spells CASSLYRQGREINTEAFF. CDR3 nucleotides: TGTGCCAGCAGCCTATACAGACAGGGAAGGGAGATAAACACTGAAGCTTTCTTT. This chain connects TRBV4-2 to TRBJ1-1; 7 nucleotides line up with TRBD1. Germline CDR1 LGHNA, CDR2 YNFKEQ. V trimming: 4 bases; J trimming: 2 bases; junction bases outside the gene matches: 16. The CDR3 consists of 18 residues.

J is TRBJ1-6 and V is TRBV29-1; TRBD1 might be the D (5 bases). Germline lookup yields CDR1 SQVTM and CDR2 ANQGSEA. Trimming took 5 bases from V and 6 from J, leaving 11 bases between them. CDR3 length equals 13 residues. This CDR3 is CSVSGGSNSPLHF. The CDR3 bases are TGCAGCGTTAGCGGGGGAAGTAATTCACCCCTCCACTTT.

Only a few counts were recorded for this clone. The chain has TRBV6-6 and TRBJ2-7; 7 bases line up with TRBD1. V gave up 6 bases and J gave up 3 bases; unmatched junction bases: 11. Looked up from germline, CDR1 is MNHNY and CDR2 is SVGAGI (reference sequence). This CDR3 spans 15 amino acids. Here the CDR3 reads CASSPRQGSNYEQYF. DNA of the CDR3: TGTGCCAGCAGCCCTCGACAGGGATCCAACTACGAGCAGTACTTC.

Regarding this clone: This sample includes further DNA sequences coding for the same CDR3. The DNA of the CDR3 is TGCAGTGCTAGGGGTTTGGATGAGCAGTTCTTC. This sequence encodes CSARGLDEQFF. The chain couples TRBV20-1 to TRBJ2-1, with D hard to call. The V end was cut by 3 bases, the J end by 8 bases, with 8 bases between. The CDR3 is made up of 11 amino acids. CDR1 and CDR2 from the germline V gene are DFQATT and SNEGSKA (reference sequence).

The J gene is TRBJ2-1, the V gene TRBV11-2, with D possibly TRBD1 on 6 matching bases. CDR3 size: 15 residues. CDR1 and CDR2 from the germline V gene are SGHAT and FQNNGV. Trimming cost V 3 bases and J 3 bases, with 12 bases left between them. The CDR3 here is CASSFRTGNYNEQFF. The CDR3 DNA follows: TGTGCCAGCAGCTTTCGTACAGGGAACTACAATGAGCAGTTCTTC.

The gene calls are TRBV25-1 and TRBJ1-5; D not certain. Germline V gene data show CDR1 as MGHDK and CDR2 as SYGVNS. V lost 2 bases and J lost 6, with 11 bases in between. CDR3 length: 14 residues. The CDR3 reads CASSETGTSQPQHF. The CDR3 nucleotides are TGTGCCAGCAGTGAAACTGGTACCAGTCAGCCCCAGCATTTT.

V gene TRBV5-4 combines with J gene TRBJ1-4; a possible D gene is TRBD1 (6 bases). Germline V CDR1 and CDR2: SGHNT, YYREEE (reference sequence). Trimming removed 0 bases at V and 4 bases at J, with 10 bases between. The CDR3 runs 15 residues. CDR3 coding DNA: TGTGCCAGCAGCTTGGGGGGGGCCGGTAATGAAAAACTGTTTTTT. Amino acids: CASSLGGAGNEKLFF.

The chain uses TRBV28 and TRBJ1-1; weak D call: TRBD1 (5 bases). V dropped 0 bases and J dropped 5 bases, with 16 bases sitting between them. The CDR3 is 16 amino acids. Germline-derived CDR1 and CDR2 are MDHEN and SYDVKM. CDR3 nucleotide sequence: TGTGCCAGCAGTTTATGGATCTCATCAGGGCGGACTGAAGCTTTCTTT. It codes for CASSLWISSGRTEAFF.